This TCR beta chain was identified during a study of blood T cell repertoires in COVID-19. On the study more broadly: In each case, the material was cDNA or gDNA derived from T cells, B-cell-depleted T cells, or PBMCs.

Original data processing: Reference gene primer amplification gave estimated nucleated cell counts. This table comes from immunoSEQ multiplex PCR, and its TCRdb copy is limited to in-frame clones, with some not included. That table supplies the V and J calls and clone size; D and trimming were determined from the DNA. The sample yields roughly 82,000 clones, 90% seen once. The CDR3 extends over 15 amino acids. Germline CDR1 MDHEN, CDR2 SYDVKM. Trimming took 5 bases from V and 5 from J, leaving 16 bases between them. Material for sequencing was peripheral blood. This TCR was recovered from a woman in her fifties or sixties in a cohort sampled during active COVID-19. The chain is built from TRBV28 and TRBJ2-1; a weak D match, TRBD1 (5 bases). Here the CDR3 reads CASSQDKSPNNEQFF. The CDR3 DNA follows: TGTGCCAGCAGTCAGGACAAATCCCCTAACAATGAGCAGTTCTTC.